These 23 T cell receptor beta chains originate from one sample sequenced in a study of blood T cell repertoires in COVID-19. The data were produced by immunoSEQ multiplex PCR, yet TCRdb's version contains in-frame clones alone and is incomplete. The sample gives hundreds of thousands of clones, roughly 90% of which show up once; just over 7% is in the top ten. The sample taken for sequencing was peripheral blood. The origin of the receptors is a man in his sixties who had recovered from COVID-19.

This clone was counted only a few times. V and J are TRBV11-2 and TRBJ2-1; 7 nucleotides match TRBD1. V was pared by 1 base and J by 4 bases, with 7 bases of the junction left unmatched. CDR3 size: 16 residues. CDR1 is SGHAT, CDR2 FQNNGV, per germline. The CDR3 loop is CASSLGGTGQYNEQFF. The CDR3 DNA reads TGTGCCAGCAGCTTAGGCGGAACGGGACAGTACAATGAGCAGTTCTTC.

The J gene is TRBJ2-2, the V gene TRBV7-9; 7 bases line up with TRBD1. CDR1 and CDR2 (germline): SEHNR, FQNEAQ (reference sequence). The CDR3 runs 16 residues. With V trimmed by 5 bases and J by 4 bases, 10 bases remained unmatched. The CDR3 here is CASSSDRERSTGELFF. CDR3 sequence (DNA): TGTGCCAGCAGCAGCGACAGGGAACGGAGCACCGGGGAGCTGTTTTTT.

The V and J genes are TRBV6-6 and TRBJ1-3; 11 nucleotides agree with TRBD1. The germline gives CDR1 MNHNY, CDR2 SVGAGI (reference sequence). V dropped 6 bases and J dropped 3; count of bases not matched to a gene: 7. CDR3 length: 16 residues. CDR3 sequence reads: CASRPGTGGFGNTIYF. DNA for the CDR3: TGTGCCAGCAGACCCGGGACAGGGGGATTTGGAAACACCATATATTTT.

This clone was seen more than once but under ten times. The chain joins TRBV30 to TRBJ1-6; no definite D call. This CDR3 contains 16 residues. Germline V CDR1 and CDR2: GTSNPN, SVGIG (reference sequence). Trimming left V 1 base short and J 5 bases short, with 15 bases between. CDR3 region: CAWSAGGQSDNSPLHF. Written as DNA, the CDR3 is TGTGCCTGGAGTGCAGGCGGGCAGAGTGATAATTCACCCCTCCACTTT.

The rearrangement uses TRBV6-5 and TRBJ1-4, with D possibly matching TRBD1 (5 bases). In germline, CDR1 is MNHEY, CDR2 SVGAGI. Trimming removed 6 bases from V and 0 bases from J, with 11 bases in between. The CDR3 consists of 15 residues. CDR3 in DNA: TGTGCCAGCAGGCTCTCGACAGCAACTAATGAAAAACTGTTTTTT. Its protein product is CASRLSTATNEKLFF.

V is TRBV9 and J is TRBJ2-3, with D tentatively TRBD2 (6 bases). CDR1 and CDR2 (germline): SGDLS, YYNGEE. Between the trimmed V and J ends, which lost 3 bases and 0 bases, there was a span of 14 bases. The CDR3 length is 16 residues. CDR3 amino acids: CASSAEKTSSTDTQYF. The CDR3 nucleotides read TGTGCCAGCAGCGCAGAGAAGACTAGTAGCACAGATACGCAGTATTTT.

The chain joins TRBV3-1 (or the pseudogene TRBV3-2) to TRBJ2-1; D is possibly TRBD1 (5 bases). The CDR3 covers 16 residues. Germline V CDR1 and CDR2: LGHDT, YNNKEL (reference sequence). V lost 0 bases, J lost 7 bases, and 16 bases lay in between. The chain's CDR3 is CASSQEGLGAWNEQFF. The CDR3 region has the DNA TGTGCCAGCAGCCAAGAAGGGCTAGGGGCTTGGAATGAGCAGTTCTTC.

J is TRBJ1-2 and V is TRBV24-1; a weak D match, TRBD1 (6 bases). CDR1 is KGHDR and CDR2 is SFDVKD in the germline V gene. The CDR3 has 14 amino acids. V shed 6 bases and J shed 2 bases, with 12 bases lying between them. CDR3 sequence reads: CATSSPGQNYGYTF. The CDR3 nucleotides are TGTGCCACCAGTTCTCCAGGACAGAACTATGGCTACACCTTC.

The rearrangement uses TRBV7-8 and TRBJ2-7; 8 bases match TRBD2. CDR1 and CDR2 from the germline V gene are SGHVS and FQNEAQ. This CDR3 comprises 13 residues. With 5 bases clipped from V and 3 bases from J, the junction kept 3 bases outside the gene matches. CDR3 sequence reads: CASSPAGGYEQYV. In DNA form, the CDR3 reads TGTGCCAGCAGCCCCGCGGGGGGCTACGAGCAGTACGTC.

This clone is a singleton in its sample. This chain connects TRBV6-5 to TRBJ1-2, with a tentative D call TRBD1 (5 bases). With 6 bases removed from V and 4 bases from J, the gap between germline ends came to 15 bases. This CDR3 spans 14 amino acids. The germline CDR1 and CDR2 sequences are MNHEY and SVGAGI. The CDR3 sequence is CASRNSDSLYGYTF. The CDR3 DNA is TGTGCCAGCAGAAACTCTGACAGCCTCTATGGCTACACCTTC.

This chain connects TRBV6-5 to TRBJ1-1; D is uncertain. V gave up 2 bases and J gave up 4 bases, with 8 bases separating them. Germline CDR1 is MNHEY and CDR2 is SVGAGI. CDR3 length: 13 amino acids. DNA for the CDR3: TGTGCCAGCAGTTACAGCGAGAGCACTGAAGCTTTCTTT. Residues: CASSYSESTEAFF.

This rearrangement joins TRBV19 to TRBJ2-3, with 8 bases fitting TRBD1. In germline, CDR1 is LNHDA, CDR2 SQIVND (reference sequence). This CDR3 is 17 amino acids long. Unmatched junction bases numbered 13, after V lost 1 base and J lost 7 bases. Written as DNA, the CDR3 is TGTGCCAGTAGTATAGGGGGCCAGGGGGCAAGGGGAAATACGCAGTATTTT. Translating gives CASSIGGQGARGNTQYF.

This clone was found a few times. The chain links TRBV2 to TRBJ2-2; 7 positions agree with TRBD2. CDR1 SNHLY and CDR2 FYNNEI come from the germline V gene. The V and J ends lost 9 bases and 5 bases, in that order; junction bases with no gene match: 6. The CDR3 has 13 residues. The CDR3, as DNA: TGTGCCAGTCGGAGCGGGGTAACCGGGGAGCTGTTTTTT. This codes for CASRSGVTGELFF.

V usage is TRBV6-5 and J usage is TRBJ1-6; 8 bases are a match to TRBD1. V gave up 0 bases and J gave up 9 bases; unmatched junction bases: 7. This CDR3 has 16 amino acids. Germline loops: CDR1 MNHEY, CDR2 SVGAGI. This chain's CDR3 is CASSYSPGGIGSPLHF. CDR3 nucleotides: TGTGCCAGCAGTTACTCCCCAGGGGGCATAGGTTCACCCCTCCACTTT.

The genes are TRBV12-5 and TRBJ2-1; 10 bases are shared with TRBD1. Germline trimming cut 0 bases from V and 7 bases from J; bases unmatched to any gene: 9. Germline CDR1 is LGHNT and CDR2 is FRNRAP. The CDR3 runs to 17 residues. The CDR3 spells CASGLVLGDRGRNEQFF. CDR3 coding DNA: TGTGCTAGTGGTTTGGTACTAGGGGACAGGGGTCGGAATGAGCAGTTCTTC.

The chain has TRBV5-6 and TRBJ2-1; the D gene is possibly TRBD1 (5 bases). Looked up from germline, CDR1 is SGHDT and CDR2 is YYEEEE. The CDR3 length is 16 residues. The V gene lost 4 bases and the J gene lost 0 bases, with 14 bases spanning the gap. In nucleotides, the CDR3 is TGTGCCAGCAGCACTGACAGTCCTATCTCCTACAATGAGCAGTTCTTC. Amino acids: CASSTDSPISYNEQFF.

The gene calls are TRBV3-1 (or the pseudogene TRBV3-2) and TRBJ2-2; 11 bases are a match to TRBD1. V lost 6 bases to trimming and J lost 6 bases; unmatched junction nucleotides: 3. Germline V CDR1 and CDR2: LGHDT, YNNKEL (reference sequence). The CDR3 runs to 14 residues. The CDR3 here is CASRDRGQAGELFF. As DNA, the CDR3 is TGTGCCAGCAGGGACAGGGGGCAGGCCGGGGAGCTGTTTTTT.

This clone has a single count. The chain couples TRBV28 to TRBJ2-7; 7 positions match TRBD1. Germline values: CDR1 MDHEN, CDR2 SYDVKM. Trimming at V came to 9 bases and at J to 2 bases, leaving 13 bases not matched to a gene. The CDR3 covers 15 residues. In DNA form, the CDR3 reads TGTGCCAGTGGTGGGGTTCTGGGACAGACCTACGAGCAGTACTTC. This gives the protein CASGGVLGQTYEQYF.

The gene calls are TRBV15 and TRBJ2-2; D unresolved. CDR3 size: 18 residues. Trimming shortened V by 4 bases and J by 0 bases, and 18 bases separated the two germline ends. CDR1 is LNHNV and CDR2 is YYDKDF in the germline V gene (reference sequence). The CDR3 region is CATSKVRKWISNTGELFF. The CDR3 coding sequence is TGTGCCACCAGCAAAGTGCGGAAATGGATTTCGAACACCGGGGAGCTGTTTTTT.

The chain couples TRBV7-2 to TRBJ2-5, with 10 bases fitting TRBD2. V dropped 5 bases and J dropped 5; count of bases not matched to a gene: 5. Germline assignment: CDR1 SGHTA and CDR2 FQGNSA. CDR3 length equals 14 residues. The CDR3, as DNA: TGTGCCAGCAGCCAAGCGGGGGGGTGGGAGACCCAGTACTTC. Its protein is CASSQAGGWETQYF.

The chain has TRBV3-1 (or the pseudogene TRBV3-2) and TRBJ1-1; D unresolved. This CDR3 comprises 15 residues. Germline V gives CDR1 LGHDT, CDR2 YNNKEL (reference sequence). V was pared by 0 bases and J by 1 base, with 9 bases between. The CDR3 DNA follows: TGTGCCAGCAGCCAAGATCGGTCGGGGAACACTGAAGCTTTCTTT. This sequence encodes CASSQDRSGNTEAFF.

V gene TRBV5-1 combines with J gene TRBJ2-7; tentative D call: TRBD2 (6 bases). Trimming removed 0 bases at V and 4 bases at J, with 14 bases between. The CDR3 spans 15 residues. Germline CDR1 reads SGHRS; CDR2 reads YFSETQ. The CDR3 DNA sequence: TGCGCCAGCAGCTTGGAGGAGGGTACCCCTTACGAGCAGTACTTC. Protein product: CASSLEEGTPYEQYF.

This clone showed up just once. This sequence joins TRBV6-4 and TRBJ2-2, with D hard to call. The CDR3 contains 14 residues. V was clipped by 4 bases and J by 1 base, with 7 bases between them. The germline CDR1 and CDR2 sequences are MRHNA and SNTAGT. This chain's CDR3 is CASSVRENTGELFF. The CDR3 DNA is TGTGCCAGCAGTGTGAGAGAGAACACCGGGGAGCTGTTTTTT.